This T cell receptor (beta chain) is from a study of response to subunit inactivated influenza vaccine. From the RT-PCR reads, TCRdb called clonotypes with MiXCR, one entry per CDR3 protein. The sample records about 570,000 distinct CDR3 sequences, around 11% being singletons. CDR1 and CDR2 (germline): LGHDT, YNNKEL (reference sequence). V was pared by 0 bases and J by 6 bases, with 15 bases between. The CDR3 has 15 amino acids. These data were likewise used in another study, on T cells expressing NK-cell markers. That report notes: TCR beta cDNA was generated via 5'RACE template switching incorporating UMIs. HCMV seropositivity characterized seven of the eight sequenced donors, and seronegativity one. Dominance of the CD3+CD56-NKG2C+ fraction by these clonotypes also held in a handful of donors.

The sample in question was PBMCs from blood, obtained on the day of vaccination. The rearrangement joins TRBV3-1 to TRBJ2-7; D is undetermined. The TCR originated in a man in his fifties who received an inactivated influenza vaccine. The CDR3 loop reads CASSQERSWALEQYF. The CDR3 region has the DNA TGTGCCAGCAGCCAAGAGAGGTCTTGGGCTCTCGAGCAGTACTTC.